This TCR beta chain was sequenced during a study of cytomegalovirus exposure and HLA in healthy donors. Study findings and constraints: There were under 200 TCR beta chains listed as cytomegalovirus-associated.

On this clone: What it recognizes is unknown.

The protocol was immunoSEQ multiplex PCR, while the TCRdb copy is restricted to in-frame clones and leaves out a portion. The repertoire holds under 200,000 clones, roughly nine tenths seen once, with around 10% in the top ten. This clonotype originated in a woman in her late teens or twenties in good health and CMV-seropositive. Sequences were obtained from PBMCs.

The chain's CDR3 is CASSLDLRLSGNTEAFF. The CDR3 DNA reads TGTGCCAGCAGCTTAGATCTGAGGCTCTCGGGGAACACTGAAGCTTTCTTT. The chain is built from TRBV11-3 and TRBJ1-1; D call uncertain. The V gene lost 0 bases and the J gene lost 1 base, with 15 bases spanning the gap. The CDR3 runs 17 residues. The germline gives CDR1 SGHNT, CDR2 YENEEA.